Presented here are 21 T cell receptor beta chains from one specimen sequenced in a study of shared clonotypes between healthy human individuals (dated by TCRdb to about 2020). Library creation used the immunoSEQ multiplex PCR assay. Sourced from immuneACCESS, this table was stored by TCRdb with only in-frame sequences that have V and J called. A share of the clones is absent; for the studies checked, an unresolved V gene accounts for under half, and the remainder has no known explanation. The sample yields about 2.3 million clones; approximately 93% were counted once. About 0.39% of the sample is held by the ten biggest clonotypes. The sample was naive CD4+ T cells from PBMCs. Sample cell subset or site, as interpreted from the label and publication: CD45RA+ positively selected. These receptors came from a man between 18 and 35 years old in good health. Some clones in this sample may be carry-over from other donors' samples.

Turning to this clone: Distinct nucleotide sequences in the sample also encode this CDR3. V gene TRBV6-6 combines with J gene TRBJ2-5; no definite D call. Germline assignment: CDR1 MNHNY and CDR2 SVGAGI (reference sequence). The CDR3 runs 11 residues. The germline V and J ends were trimmed by 5 bases and 2 bases, with 3 bases remaining between them. CDR3 coding DNA: TGTGCCAGCAGTATTCAAGAGACCCAGTACTTC. It is translated as CASSIQETQYF.

The chain carries TRBV7-2 and TRBJ2-7, with 10 bases lining up with TRBD2. The CDR3 is 16 amino acids. The V gene's germline CDR1 is SGHTA and CDR2 FQGNSA. V lost 4 bases, J lost 7 bases, and 13 bases stayed unmatched. The CDR3: CASSWTTSSGSGEQYF. DNA for the CDR3: TGTGCCAGCAGCTGGACGACTTCTAGCGGGAGTGGTGAGCAGTACTTC.

The CDR3 DNA is TGCAGCGTTGGGACGCGCCAGGTAGAGGGCTATGGCTACACCTTC. It translates to CSVGTRQVEGYGYTF. The chain carries TRBV29-1 and TRBJ1-2; D is uncertain. Trimming pared 4 bases from V and 4 bases from J, leaving 19 bases between. The germline CDR1 and CDR2 sequences are SQVTM and ANQGSEA. There are 15 residues in the CDR3.

The V gene is TRBV30, the J gene TRBJ2-1; no firm D call. Germline CDR1 and CDR2: GTSNPN and SVGIG (reference sequence). The V and J ends lost 4 bases and 5 bases respectively, with 12 bases between them. The length of the CDR3 is 13 residues. The CDR3 sequence is CAWNAPVDNEQFF. CDR3 coding DNA: TGTGCCTGGAATGCTCCTGTGGACAATGAGCAGTTCTTC.

In DNA form, the CDR3 reads TGTGCCAGCAGAGGGAGGGCCGGCGATACGCAGTATTTT. This encodes CASRGRAGDTQYF. The chain links TRBV25-1 to TRBJ2-3; TRBD2 matches 7 bases. The CDR3 spans 13 residues. Germline assignment: CDR1 MGHDK and CDR2 SYGVNS. Unmatched junction bases numbered 6, after V lost 6 bases and J lost 6 bases.

This chain links TRBV19 with TRBJ1-1, with 8 bases that match TRBD1. The CDR3 sequence is 18 residues long. The trim removed 3 bases at V and 4 bases at J, leaving 16 bases unmatched. CDR1 is LNHDA and CDR2 is SQIVND in the germline V gene (reference sequence). The CDR3 coding sequence is TGTGCCAGTAGTATTCGGAGTCCTTGGGACAGGTCCGTCACTGAAGCTTTCTTT. This sequence encodes CASSIRSPWDRSVTEAFF.

This clone occurred once. Other DNA sequences in this sample translate to the same CDR3. The V call is TRBV28, the J call TRBJ2-5; no clear D. Per germline, CDR1 MDHEN and CDR2 SYDVKM. CDR3 length: 11 residues. V gave up 4 bases and J gave up 5 bases, with 5 bases separating them. The CDR3 sequence is CASSSKETQYF. CDR3 nucleotides: TGTGCCAGCAGTTCGAAGGAGACCCAGTACTTC.

The chain carries TRBV9 and TRBJ2-6, with D possibly matching TRBD2 (5 bases). The CDR3 runs to 18 residues. Germline V gives CDR1 SGDLS, CDR2 YYNGEE. Deletions cut 3 bases from V and 1 base from J, with 17 bases between. The CDR3 DNA reads as TGTGCCAGCAGCGCCCGGGGAGCCCTCCAATCTGGGGCCAACGTCCTGACTTTC. Encoded protein: CASSARGALQSGANVLTF.

The rearrangement joins TRBV9 to TRBJ2-3; no firm D call. V shed 0 bases and J shed 4 bases, with 15 bases lying between them. The CDR3 consists of 16 residues. Germline V gives CDR1 SGDLS, CDR2 YYNGEE. CDR3 bases: TGTGCCAGCAGCGTAGGGTCCAGGCAAATAGCAGATACGCAGTATTTT. Translating gives CASSVGSRQIADTQYF.

The chain has TRBV6-6 and TRBJ2-3; D remains ambiguous. Between the trimmed V and J ends, which lost 2 bases and 10 bases, there was a span of 16 bases. The CDR3 extends over 14 amino acids. Germline CDR1 and CDR2: MNHNY and SVGAGI (reference sequence). This CDR3 is CASSYGWVGLPQYF. The CDR3 region has the DNA TGTGCCAGCAGTTACGGGTGGGTTGGGCTACCGCAGTATTTT.

V gene TRBV7-9 combines with J gene TRBJ2-2; 8 bases map to TRBD2. The germline V gene encodes CDR1 SEHNR and CDR2 FQNEAQ (reference sequence). V shed 5 bases, J shed 5 bases, and the junction held 16 bases outside the gene matches. The CDR3 extends over 18 amino acids. The CDR3 sequence is CASSPQPKREQKTGELFF. The DNA for the CDR3 is TGTGCCAGCAGCCCCCAACCTAAGCGGGAGCAGAAAACCGGGGAGCTGTTTTTT.

The V call is TRBV28, the J call TRBJ2-1; the match to TRBD1 covers 9 bases. The V gene's germline CDR1 is MDHEN and CDR2 SYDVKM. The CDR3 runs 15 residues. Germline trimming cut 5 bases from V and 5 bases from J; bases unmatched to any gene: 7. CDR3 coding DNA: TGTGCCAGCAGTGGCTCTGGGACAGGGAACAATGAGCAGTTCTTC. Residues: CASSGSGTGNNEQFF. The full variable domain, its missing parts supplied by reference TRBV28 and TRBJ2-1, is DVKVTQSSRYLVKRTGEKVFLECVQDMDHENMFWYRQDPGLGLRLIYFSYDVKMKEKGDIPEGYSVSREKKERFSLILESASTNQTSMYLCASSGSGTGNNEQFFGPGTRLTVL.

This clone showed up just once. The chain couples TRBV5-1 to TRBJ2-2, with D unclear. CDR1 is SGHRS, CDR2 YFSETQ, per germline. V lost 3 bases and J lost 2, with 8 bases in between. This CDR3 is built from 14 residues. CDR3 DNA sequence: TGCGCCAGCAGCTCTACAAAAAACACCGGGGAGCTGTTTTTT. Translating it yields CASSSTKNTGELFF.

The gene calls are TRBV30 and TRBJ2-7, with 9 bases fitting TRBD2. The CDR3 runs to 15 residues. The germline CDR1 and CDR2 sequences are GTSNPN and SVGIG (reference sequence). V was pared by 0 bases and J by 3 bases, with 6 bases of the junction left unmatched. This chain's CDR3 is CAWSVLAGTYYEQYF. In nucleotides, the CDR3 is TGTGCCTGGAGTGTACTAGCGGGTACTTACTACGAGCAGTACTTC.

A remark on this clone: The same CDR3 is also encoded by other DNA sequences in this sample. The chain couples TRBV6-6 to TRBJ2-5, with 8 bases identical to TRBD1. The CDR3 totals 13 residues. V lost 6 bases and J lost 5; bases outside the gene matches: 5. From germline, CDR1 is MNHNY and CDR2 SVGAGI (reference sequence). The DNA for the CDR3 is TGTGCCAGCAGGCAGGGGGCGCGGGAGACCCAGTACTTC. It codes for CASRQGARETQYF.

As regards this clone: Other DNA sequences in this sample translate to the same CDR3. J is TRBJ2-3 and V is TRBV7-3, with a possible D match to TRBD2 (5 bases). Germline values: CDR1 SGHTA, CDR2 FQGTGA. The CDR3 consists of 14 residues. Trimming took 0 bases from V and 3 from J, leaving 7 bases between them. The CDR3 nucleotides are TGTGCCAGCAGCTTAACCCCGGGGACAGATACGCAGTATTTT. This translates into CASSLTPGTDTQYF.

In the case of this clone: The sample carries other DNA sequences with the same CDR3. The V call is TRBV6-1, the J call TRBJ1-1; the D is unclear. The V gene lost 1 base and the J gene lost 5 bases, with 8 bases spanning the gap. Per the germline V gene, CDR1 is MNHNS and CDR2 is SASEGT. The CDR3 length is 13 residues. CDR3 protein: CASSEVGETEAFF. The CDR3 bases are TGTGCCAGCAGTGAAGTCGGCGAAACTGAAGCTTTCTTT.

This chain links TRBV6-1 with TRBJ2-7, with 7 bases that match TRBD1. The V and J ends lost 6 bases and 5 bases, in that order; junction bases with no gene match: 13. This CDR3 spans 15 amino acids. Germline CDR1 MNHNS, CDR2 SASEGT. CDR3 coding DNA: TGTGCCAGCAGGCAACCGAGGACAGGCTCGAACGAGCAGTACTTC. As protein: CASRQPRTGSNEQYF.

This clone was found once. J is TRBJ2-3 and V is TRBV7-9, with a weak D call TRBD1 (6 bases). The CDR3 extends over 14 amino acids. CDR1 is SEHNR, CDR2 FQNEAQ, per germline (reference sequence). V was pared by 5 bases and J by 11 bases, with 20 bases between. In nucleotides, the CDR3 is TGTGCCAGCAGCCAAAAGACGTTTCGGACAGAGCAGTATTTT. It codes for CASSQKTFRTEQYF.

Details on this clone: Other nucleotide sequences in the sample specify the same CDR3. The chain couples TRBV6-1 to TRBJ2-5, with no clear D. CDR1 is MNHNS and CDR2 is SASEGT in the germline V gene. The V end was cut by 3 bases, the J end by 2 bases, with 7 bases between. There are 13 residues in the CDR3. The CDR3 DNA sequence: TGTGCCAGCAGTGATTCGGCTCAAGAGACCCAGTACTTC. Protein sequence: CASSDSAQETQYF.

The chain joins TRBV10-1 to TRBJ2-7; 11 positions match TRBD2. The germline gives CDR1 WNHNN, CDR2 SYGVQD (reference sequence). This CDR3 is built from 15 residues. Trimming took 2 bases from V and 4 from J; bases not matched to a gene: 4. The CDR3: CASSEGTSGLYEQYF. CDR3 nucleotide sequence: TGCGCCAGCAGTGAGGGGACTAGCGGACTGTACGAGCAGTACTTC.